This record concerns one TCR beta chain sequence. Its antigen is undetermined. These data come from a study of siplizumab effects on memory and regulatory T cells. Study as a whole: The pairing of mixed lymphocyte reactions set siplizumab at about 0.99 ug/mL against the absence of drug.

The protocol was immunoSEQ multiplex PCR, while the TCRdb copy is restricted to in-frame clones and leaves out a portion. The table has 9,500 to 13,000 clones, more than 45% seen once. As described, mixed lymphocyte reaction cells underwent coculture at 37°C for a duration of around six days. Germline values: CDR1 SGHAT, CDR2 FQNNGV. This CDR3 contains 15 residues. V gave up 1 base and J gave up 0 bases, with 10 bases separating them. Study-wide points: With siplizumab, mappable alloreactive CD4+ clones averaged roughly 69% Treg-derived, versus approximately 29% in controls. Apparently key alloresponse contributors, naive T cells also seemed more diverse than memory cells. The study did not confirm that proliferating Tregs from siplizumab cultures were suppressive.

The receptor was derived from a human donor in good health; the cells came from an allogeneic mixed lymphocyte reaction. The gene calls are TRBV11-2 and TRBJ2-7; D unclear. The specimen sequenced was CFSE-low (dividing) CD4+ T cells sorted from an allogeneic mixed lymphocyte reaction. Here the CDR3 reads CASSLGGGSSYEQYF. In DNA form, the CDR3 reads TGTGCCAGCAGCTTAGGAGGCGGAAGCTCCTACGAGCAGTACTTC.